The sequence of this TCR beta chain was determined in a study of PD-L1 blockade in urothelial cancer (TCRdb year 2017). At the level of the whole study: Every patient began therapy around 2014 and was given atezolizumab 1,200 mg intravenously every 3 weeks. An exploratory multi-omic analysis was conducted of the somatic, immune and clinical correlates of response to PD-L1 blockade with atezolizumab in urothelial cancer. Under 10 patients achieved durable clinical benefit and about 22 did not. Blood samples were analyzed 3 weeks after the start of treatment (second dose) and 6 weeks after the start of treatment. Pretreatment blood TCR-seq was available for twenty-nine patients, at least one posttreatment blood collection was obtained for about 24 patients, and tumor TCR-seq was available for about 24 patients. Whole exome sequencing and RNA sequencing of pretreatment tumors were performed alongside TCR sequencing in the same patients. Progression-free survival longer than 6 months counted as durable clinical benefit, and TCR features were additionally tested against both progression-free and overall survival. Pretreatment tumor samples and matched peripheral blood, collected serially before and after atezolizumab treatment, underwent TCR sequencing. About nine tenths of the roughly 29 patients were males with bladder-origin urothelial cancer, and about 65% of the roughly 30 reported a prior smoking history. Blood samples gave median yields of about 150,000 T cells and more than 80,000 unique TCRs, along with a median clonality of approximately 0.084. An ECOG performance status of 0 or 1 was recorded for the patients, and 0 to 3 prior chemotherapy regimens had been received by the patients. What the study reported, not specific to this receptor: A pretreatment peripheral blood TCR clonality below the median was linked to improved progression-free and overall survival. Greater expansion of tumor-associated TCR clones in peripheral blood 3 weeks after the start of treatment was observed in patients with durable benefit (n of about 24, p = 0.022). Because the sample size was small (n of about 29) and many of the analyses were exploratory, the results are meant to be hypothesis-generating.

In regard to this clone: Its recognized antigen is unknown. Qualities for individual bases were not recorded, and no much larger clone is one base off.

The cohort comprised fewer than 35 patients with locally advanced or metastatic urothelial carcinoma treated at Memorial Sloan Kettering on a trial protocol. Peripheral blood mononuclear cells were collected pretreatment and during treatment, with between 1 and 8 total time points obtained per patient. The Qiagen DNeasy Blood extraction kit was used to purify genomic DNA from total PBMCs and from tumor samples. PBMCs were collected pretreatment and during treatment, and were isolated and stored as previously described. Each PCR received spiked-in synthetic TCR analog templates so that absolute template abundance could be estimated from read counts. Using the immunoSEQ assay, TCRbeta CDR3 regions were amplified from genomic DNA with bias-controlled V and J gene primers. Rearranged TCRbeta segments were sequenced at approximately 20X coverage. The original methods were these. Sequencing errors were corrected by clustering, and CDR3s were annotated against IMGT so that V, D and J genes could be assigned. Out-of-frame and stop-codon sequences were excluded, and only productive TCRbeta rearrangements were used in downstream analyses. Clonality was calculated as one minus the Shannon entropy normalized by the log of the number of unique productive sequences. Clones differing between time points or between blood and tumor were identified by Fisher's exact test with Benjamini-Hochberg correction at adjusted p below 0.01. The source is immuneACCESS, and TCRdb retained only in-frame sequences with V and J called. Part of the clones is not carried over; for the studies checked, unresolved V genes explain less than half of this, and the remainder is unexplained. That table furnishes V, J and clone size, whereas the DNA furnished D and trimming. For this sample there are around 45,000 clones; more than 75% appear just once. 13% to 15% of the sample rests with the top ten.

The junction carries 13 bases between V and J, which are trimmed by 1 base and 4 bases respectively. The CDR3 covers 15 residues, taking in both the cysteine and the phenylalanine. Just CDR3 DNA is preserved here, 45 bases in frame from base 1. As encoded in the germline V gene, CDR1 is SGHVS while CDR2 is FNYEAQ. Here the sequenced sample was PBMCs, taken around atezolizumab (anti-PD-L1) treatment. The TCR was taken from a woman aged 55-70 years with urothelial cancer. The sequence joins TRBV7-6 to TRBJ1-2; TRBD1 might be the D gene, on 6 matching bases. Here is the DNA: TGTGCCAGCAGCTTAGGGACAGACACATCCTATGGCTACACCTTC. This yields the protein CASSLGTDTSYGYTF.